The 11 T cell receptor beta chains below were found in one sample sequenced in a study of shared clonotypes between healthy human individuals. TCRdb's table, derived via immunoSEQ multiplex PCR, lists solely in-frame clones and lacks some. The repertoire holds about 1,500,000 clones, roughly 96% seen once, with roughly 1.2% in the top ten. The sequenced material came from naive CD4+ T cells sorted from blood. The sample's subset: CD45RA+ positively selected. The receptors were sampled from a man younger than 40 in good health.

This chain connects TRBV27 to TRBJ2-7, with a possible D match to TRBD1 (6 bases). This CDR3 has 13 residues. Trimming stripped 3 bases from V and 3 bases from J, with 9 bases between. From germline, CDR1 is MNHEY and CDR2 SMNVEV (reference sequence). The CDR3 here is CASSFGRGYEQYF. The CDR3 bases are TGTGCCAGCAGTTTCGGCAGGGGCTACGAGCAGTACTTC.

The V and J genes are TRBV11-2 and TRBJ2-2; 11 positions agree with TRBD2. The CDR3 is 14 residues long. With V trimmed by 6 bases and J by 5 bases, 2 bases remained unmatched. From germline, CDR1 is SGHAT and CDR2 FQNNGV. CDR3 bases: TGTGCCAGCAGAGTAGCGGGAGGGACCGGGGAGCTGTTTTTT. This gives the protein CASRVAGGTGELFF. The full variable domain, with the rest looked up from reference TRBV11-2 and TRBJ2-2, is EAGVAQSPRYKIIEKRQSVAFWCNPISGHATLYWYQQILGQGPKLLIQFQNNGVVDDSQLPKDRFSAERLKGVDSTLKIQPAKLEDSAVYLCASRVAGGTGELFFGEGSRLTVL.

The genes are TRBV29-1 and TRBJ2-5, with a weak D call TRBD2 (5 bases). This CDR3 has 12 residues. Germline V gene data show CDR1 as SQVTM and CDR2 as ANQGSEA. V was pared by 6 bases and J by 5 bases, with 13 bases between. The CDR3 loop reads CSVRRGSETQYF. CDR3 sequence (DNA): TGCAGCGTGAGAAGAGGGTCGGAGACCCAGTACTTC.

A remark on this clone: Other DNA sequences of this sample code for an identical CDR3. The rearrangement links TRBV18 to TRBJ2-7; TRBD1 agrees at 9 bases. The CDR3 has 14 residues. Germline V gene sequence: CDR1 KGHSH, CDR2 LQKENI. The junction had 9 bases not matched to a gene; V was cut back by 6 bases and J by 6 bases. Written as DNA, the CDR3 is TGTGCCAGCTCCCCGGGACAGGGTCTTGGCGAGCAGTACTTC. Protein: CASSPGQGLGEQYF.

The chain joins TRBV7-9 to TRBJ2-1, with 8 nucleotides matching TRBD2. CDR1 and CDR2 from the germline V gene are SEHNR and FQNEAQ (reference sequence). This CDR3 has 16 amino acids. V trimming: 4 bases; J trimming: 9 bases; junction bases outside the gene matches: 14. The CDR3 DNA reads as TGTGCCAGCAGCTCGGGACTAGGCTGGAACGCGGGTGAGCAGTTCTTC. This codes for CASSSGLGWNAGEQFF.

The CDR3 nucleotides are TGTGCCAGCAGTGAAGCTGTGTGGAGGACTGAAGCTTTCTTT. It specifies CASSEAVWRTEAFF. The chain uses TRBV2 and TRBJ1-1; D is uncertain. The V and J ends lost 0 bases and 5 bases respectively, with 10 bases between them. This CDR3 is built from 14 residues. The V gene's germline CDR1 is SNHLY and CDR2 FYNNEI. Based on the CDR3 plus reference TRBV2 and TRBJ1-1, the full variable domain is EPEVTQTPSHQVTQMGQEVILRCVPISNHLYFYWYRQILGQKVEFLVSFYNNEISEKSEIFDDQFSVERPDGSNFTLKIRSTKLEDSAMYFCASSEAVWRTEAFFGQGTRLTVV.

In nucleotides, the CDR3 is TGTGCCAGCAGCTTTAATCCCCAACGGGGGGGCCTGAACACCGGGGAGCTGTTTTTT. Its protein product is CASSFNPQRGGLNTGELFF. This chain uses TRBV7-2 with TRBJ2-2, with TRBD2 matching 8 bases. The germline gives CDR1 SGHTA, CDR2 FQGNSA. The CDR3 is 19 amino acids. Trimming cost V 3 bases and J 1 base; bases outside gene matches: 13.

This clone appeared once. This chain uses TRBV5-4 with TRBJ2-2, with D possibly matching TRBD2 (6 bases). V was cut by 5 bases and J by 5 bases, with 10 bases left in between. Germline V gene lookup returns CDR1 SGHNT and CDR2 YYREEE (reference sequence). The CDR3 consists of 13 residues. CDR3 sequence reads: CASRGGTTGELFF. The CDR3 bases are TGTGCCAGCAGGGGCGGGACGACCGGGGAGCTGTTTTTT.

The rearrangement uses TRBV5-1 and TRBJ2-1, with TRBD1 matching over 8 bases. The CDR3 sequence is 14 residues long. Germline V gives CDR1 SGHRS, CDR2 YFSETQ. The ends lost 4 bases at V and 6 bases at J; junction bases unmatched: 6. The CDR3 DNA is TGCGCCAGCAGCCCCCCCGGACAGGGCAATGAGCAGTTCTTC. Protein product: CASSPPGQGNEQFF.

The chain links TRBV7-6 to TRBJ2-7; 8 bases are shared with TRBD2. Germline V gene sequence: CDR1 SGHVS, CDR2 FNYEAQ. Trimming at V came to 0 bases and at J to 2 bases, leaving 3 bases not matched to a gene. The CDR3 runs to 15 residues. CDR3 in amino acids: CASSLAGGATYEQYF. In DNA form, the CDR3 reads TGTGCCAGCAGCTTAGCCGGGGGGGCGACCTACGAGCAGTACTTC. The variable domain in full, with the rest retrieved from reference TRBV7-6 and TRBJ2-7, is GAGVSQSPRYKVTKRGQDVALRCDPISGHVSLYWYRQALGQGPEFLTYFNYEAQQDKSGLPNDRFSAERPEGSISTLTIQRTEQRDSAMYRCASSLAGGATYEQYFGPGTRLTVT.

The V call is TRBV6-1, the J call TRBJ2-7; TRBD2 aligns across 7 bases. Germline-derived CDR1 and CDR2 are MNHNS and SASEGT. J was trimmed by 3 bases and V by 0 bases; bases with no gene match: 11. The CDR3 runs 17 residues. The CDR3 DNA reads as TGTGCCAGCAGTGAAGCGCTGCGGGGAGGGTGGGGCTACGAGCAGTACTTC. Its protein is CASSEALRGGWGYEQYF.